This T cell receptor beta chain was obtained from a study of T-cell reconstitution after alpha-beta-depleted transplantation in children. The V end lost 4 bases, the J end lost 0 bases, and 10 bases lay between the germline ends. The germline V gene has CDR1 SGHTA and CDR2 FQGNSA. The CDR3 is 15 residues long. TCRbeta library preparation incorporated unique molecular identifiers. One entry per CDR3 protein, called by TCRdb with MiXCR from the PCR reads. Among 200,000 to 250,000 distinct CDR3 sequences listed, around 10% were seen once. This clonotype showed up many times. The V gene is TRBV7-2, the J gene TRBJ2-4; no clear D. This specimen was PBMCs from the stem cell graft donor, taken from the stem cell graft. This TCR derives from a human donor who donated a stem cell graft to a child with acute lymphoblastic leukemia. The CDR3 coding sequence is TGTGCCAGCAGCTCCTTTTTAGGAGCCAAAAACATTCAGTACTTC. Protein sequence: CASSSFLGAKNIQYF.